The 9 T cell receptor beta chains in this list originate from one sample, sequenced in a study of T cells expressing NK-cell markers. TCRdb re-called the 5' RACE reads; every CDR3 protein appears as one record, without DNA. Seen in this sample are hundreds of thousands of distinct CDR3 sequences; the ten most common clones hold about 3.6%. Sequences were obtained from blood T cells: a sorted CD56 or NKG2C T cell subset, CD4+ or CD8+ T cells, or bulk PBMC T cells (not recorded which). These receptors originate from a young man in good health.

The chain carries TRBV9 and TRBJ2-3; TCRdb designates TRBD1, a call that cannot be tested without DNA. From germline, CDR1 is SGDLS and CDR2 YYNGEE. The CDR3 runs to 13 residues. The CDR3 is CASSVGGVDTQYF.

This chain connects TRBV11-2 to TRBJ2-2; TCRdb indicates TRBD1, and absent DNA this call remains unverified. Germline-derived CDR1 and CDR2 are SGHAT and FQNNGV. This CDR3 region has 15 residues. The CDR3 sequence: CASSRLGQGSGELFF.

The chain carries TRBV7-2 and TRBJ2-1; the D call from TCRdb, TRBD2, cannot be confirmed without DNA. The CDR3 is made up of 17 amino acids. The germline CDR1 and CDR2 sequences are SGHTA and FQGNSA. The CDR3 here is CASSLRGLADDYNEQFF. The full variable domain, with the rest looked up from reference TRBV7-2 and TRBJ2-1, is GAGVSQSPSNKVTEKGKDVELRCDPISGHTALYWYRQSLGQGLEFLIYFQGNSAPDKSGLPSDRFSAERTGGSVSTLTIQRTQQEDSAVYLCASSLRGLADDYNEQFFGPGTRLTVL.

The chain carries TRBV20-1 and TRBJ2-7; TCRdb gives TRBD1 as the D gene, but with no DNA this cannot be confirmed. The CDR3 consists of 13 residues. Germline lookup yields CDR1 DFQATT and CDR2 SNEGSKA (reference sequence). This CDR3 reads CSARGASSYEQYF.

The CDR3 spells CASSYPGESYEQYF. This rearrangement joins TRBV6-2 or TRBV6-3 to TRBJ2-7. The CDR3 covers 14 residues. Germline CDR1 MNHEY, CDR2 SVGEGT.

The chain combines TRBV20-1 with TRBJ2-2. The CDR3 extends over 14 amino acids. Germline V gives CDR1 DFQATT, CDR2 SNEGSKA (reference sequence). CDR3 sequence: CSAMTLGFTGELFF.

This chain uses TRBV29-1 with TRBJ1-1; TCRdb's D call of TRBD1 is untestable without DNA. Germline CDR1 reads SQVTM; CDR2 reads ANQGSEA. CDR3 length: 13 residues. Here the CDR3 reads CSVVPDRFTEAFF. Using reference TRBV29-1 and TRBJ1-1 for the parts outside the CDR3, the full variable domain is SAVISQKPSRDICQRGTSLTIQCQVDSQVTMMFWYRQQPGQSLTLIATANQGSEATYESGFVIDKFPISRPNLTFSTLTVSNMSPEDSSIYLCSVVPDRFTEAFFGQGTRLTVV.

CDR3 sequence: CAISPDSNSNQPQHF. V and J are TRBV10-3 and TRBJ1-5; TCRdb selects TRBD1, and the lack of DNA leaves this call unchecked. Germline loops: CDR1 ENHRY, CDR2 SYGVKD. The CDR3 sequence is 15 residues long.

The CDR3 reads CASSQDFSGSDNEQFF. V gene TRBV4-1 combines with J gene TRBJ2-1; TCRdb's assignment of TRBD2 cannot be checked, as there is no DNA. Germline loops: CDR1 MGHRA, CDR2 YSYEKL. The CDR3 runs 16 residues.